This note documents a single TCR beta chain sequence. This clonotype was counted ten times or more. It lacks a known antigen. Per-base quality was not reported, and no clone a single base away is much larger than it. The data stem from a study of CD8 T cells in ankylosing spondylitis (dated by TCRdb to 2016 to 2017). Concerning the study at large: To find TCR variants linked to disease, the study profiled T cell receptor beta repertoires in ankylosing spondylitis patients and healthy donors. The full study cohort comprised 25 ankylosing spondylitis patients and 110 or so healthy donors. Samples of peripheral blood were taken, and for ankylosing spondylitis patients, synovial fluid was collected as well.

TCRdb names Illumina HiSeq 2500 as the instrument used. Quantitative 5'-RACE with molecular barcodes was used to prepare TCR beta libraries. Processing in the source paper ran as follows. A new computational method, built on a probabilistic model of VDJ rearrangement, was used to identify disease-linked TCR variants. TCRdb reran the public reads through fastp at Q25 and MiXCR, keeping productive beta chains. Here each entry gathers all rows of one CDR3 protein and keeps the most common genes and DNA. The V and J calls were not made by the authors but by TCRdb's processing. Here the sample has 130,000 or so distinct CDR3 sequences; approximately 6.8% occur a single time. The top ten constitute over 9% of the sample. Here is what the overall study found, with its caveats: According to the report, matched synovial fluid samples from ankylosing spondylitis patients were significantly enriched for the disease-linked clones. A TCR beta motif of several highly homologous amino acid variants appeared characteristic of blood from ankylosing spondylitis patients. Some TCR beta motif variants had previously been reported in synovial fluid and blood of reactive arthritis patients, which suggested common disease-initiation mechanisms. A CD8+ phenotype was shown by the disease-linked clones, which were found at relatively low frequencies in peripheral blood.

The CDR3 sequence holds 14 residues, the cysteine and phenylalanine included. The kept DNA is CDR3 alone, 42 bases in frame from the first base. CDR1 and CDR2 are drawn from the germline V gene: MDHEN, SYDVKM. The V end loses 6 bases and the J end loses 10 bases, and a stretch of 19 bases separates them. The sequenced material came from blood, either unsorted or a sorted T cell fraction (not recorded which). This clonotype originated in a male donor with ankylosing spondylitis or in good health (not recorded which). The chain couples TRBV28 to TRBJ2-1; TRBD1 is perhaps the D gene, given 6 matching bases. Here is the DNA: TGTGCCAGCAGCCGCCGAACAGGGTCGAACGAGCAGTTCTTC. It encodes CASSRRTGSNEQFF. Where the CDR3 stops, the reference TRBV28 and TRBJ2-1 genes take over; the full variable domain is DVKVTQSSRYLVKRTGEKVFLECVQDMDHENMFWYRQDPGLGLRLIYFSYDVKMKEKGDIPEGYSVSREKKERFSLILESASTNQTSMYLCASSRRTGSNEQFFGPGTRLTVL.